The 30 T cell receptor beta chains below were found in one sample sequenced in a study of blood T cells in healthy people across ages. A second PCR, run for roughly 6 to 11 cycles, used a sample-barcoded 5' primer plus a J-beta primer mix. Via MiXCR, TCRdb re-called the 5' RACE reads, giving one row per CDR3 protein. The table has roughly 930,000 distinct CDR3 sequences, about 44% seen once. The source material was blood. Every receptor here comes from a man aged 30 to 45 in good health.

The chain couples TRBV24-1 to TRBJ2-3; D gene ambiguous. The germline V gene encodes CDR1 KGHDR and CDR2 SFDVKD. The CDR3 is 14 residues long. The V end was cut by 1 base, the J end by 3 bases, with 7 bases between. CDR3 coding DNA: TGTGCCACCAGTGATTTCCCACGAACAGATACGCAGTATTTT. Encoded protein: CATSDFPRTDTQYF.

Remarks on this clonotype: Sequence at one end of the junction differs from germline and may be a read error. CDR3 sequence (DNA): TGTGCCAGCAGCCTAGCTAGCGGGATTAACGAGCAGTACTTC. Translation: CASSLASGINEQYF. V gene TRBV7-2 combines with J gene TRBJ2-7; the match to TRBD2 covers 9 bases. The CDR3 sequence is 14 residues long. Germline CDR1 reads SGHTA; CDR2 reads FQGNSA.

This clonotype occurred a few times. The junction shows a germline mismatch at one end, possibly a read error. V usage is TRBV27 and J usage is TRBJ2-7; D is ambiguous. The CDR3 has 13 residues. CDR1 and CDR2 from the germline V gene are MNHEY and SMNVEV (reference sequence). The CDR3 is CASSVSYLYEQYF. The CDR3 DNA reads as TGTGCCAGCAGTGTATCCTACCTCTACGAGCAGTACTTC.

This clonotype appeared a few times. The chain joins TRBV9 to TRBJ2-3, with 8 bases identical to TRBD2. The CDR3 consists of 15 residues. J gave up 2 bases and V 2 bases, and 4 bases lay outside the gene matches. CDR1 is SGDLS, CDR2 YYNGEE, per germline. CDR3 in DNA: TGTGCCAGCAGCGTTAGCGGGGCTTACACAGATACGCAGTATTTT. Its translation is CASSVSGAYTDTQYF.

In the case of this clonotype: Since a much larger clone is just one base distant, this may be a read error. The CDR3 does not end in the conserved phenylalanine or tryptophan, so this is likely a read error. The genes are TRBV7-2 and TRBJ2-1; 13 nucleotides align to TRBD2. V dropped 8 bases and J dropped 7; count of bases not matched to a gene: 5. Germline V lookup: CDR1 SGHTA, CDR2 FQGNSA. The CDR3 runs 14 residues. This CDR3 reads CASRTSGGSNEQFL. CDR3 DNA: TGTGCCAGCCGGACTAGCGGGGGATCGAATGAGCAGTTCTTG.

The table lists this clonotype with a few counts. This chain links TRBV29-1 with TRBJ2-2, with D perhaps matching TRBD2 (5 bases). The CDR3 is 13 residues long. Germline CDR1 and CDR2: SQVTM and ANQGSEA. The ends were cut back, 5 bases at V and 3 bases at J, with 10 bases in the middle. CDR3 loop: CSVYRGDTGELFF. The CDR3 DNA sequence: TGCAGCGTTTACCGGGGAGACACCGGGGAGCTGTTTTTT.

The gene calls are TRBV7-2 and TRBJ2-4; tentative D call: TRBD1 (6 bases). Trimming stripped 1 base from V and 2 bases from J, with 18 bases between. This CDR3 region has 18 residues. In germline, CDR1 is SGHTA, CDR2 FQGNSA. The CDR3 nucleotides are TGTGCCAGCAGCTTAGGGTCTCGGGACACTGTATCCAAAAACATTCAGTACTTC. Translating it yields CASSLGSRDTVSKNIQYF.

This clonotype was observed a handful of times. The CDR3 DNA is TGTGCCAGCAGTTTAACAGGGGCCGAGCAGTACTTC. It is translated as CASSLTGAEQYF. The chain employs TRBV6-5 and TRBJ2-7; 7 positions agree with TRBD1. Per the germline V gene, CDR1 is MNHEY and CDR2 is SVGAGI. This CDR3 has 12 residues. With 4 bases clipped from V and 6 bases from J, the junction kept 3 bases outside the gene matches.

This clonotype was counted only a few times. This chain uses TRBV12-3 or TRBV12-4 with TRBJ1-5; perhaps TRBD1 as D (6 bases). This CDR3 is built from 15 residues. Trimming cost V 4 bases and J 0 bases, with 10 bases left between them. The CDR3 region has the DNA TGTGCCAGCAGTTCCCGGGACACTAGCAATCAGCCCCAGCATTTT. Its translation is CASSSRDTSNQPQHF.

This clonotype was counted a few times. The chain uses TRBV3-1 and TRBJ2-5; D gene ambiguous. The germline V and J ends were trimmed by 0 bases and 4 bases, with 9 bases remaining between them. CDR1 is LGHDT and CDR2 is YNNKEL in the germline V gene (reference sequence). The CDR3 consists of 14 residues. In nucleotides, the CDR3 is TGTGCCAGCAGCCAAGAAGGCATTCGAGAGACCCAGTACTTC. Protein: CASSQEGIRETQYF.

This clonotype was detected once. This chain links TRBV6-5 with TRBJ1-2, with 11 bases aligning to TRBD1. The CDR3 length is 14 residues. With 2 bases clipped from V and 9 bases from J, the junction kept 5 bases outside the gene matches. Germline CDR1 reads MNHEY; CDR2 reads SVGAGI. CDR3 protein: CASSYAGTGGSYTF. The CDR3 bases are TGTGCCAGCAGTTACGCTGGGACAGGGGGAAGCTACACCTTC.

This rearrangement joins TRBV29-1 to TRBJ2-5; no reliable D call. The ends were cut back, 2 bases at V and 3 bases at J, with 16 bases in the middle. Germline CDR1 SQVTM, CDR2 ANQGSEA. The CDR3 loop spans 15 amino acids. CDR3 coding DNA: TGCAGCGTTGAATTGGACCCGTGGCTAGAAGAGACCCAGTACTTC. Translated, it gives CSVELDPWLEETQYF.

This sequence joins TRBV30 and TRBJ1-6, with 8 bases identical to TRBD1. V lost 5 bases and J lost 0; bases outside the gene matches: 6. CDR3 size: 16 residues. Germline values: CDR1 GTSNPN, CDR2 SVGIG (reference sequence). The CDR3 region has the DNA TGTGCCTGGGCGGACAGGGAAAGCTCCTATAATTCACCCCTCCACTTT. This encodes CAWADRESSYNSPLHF.

The V gene is TRBV12-3 or TRBV12-4, the J gene TRBJ2-2; D is tentatively TRBD1 or TRBD2 (5 bases each). The CDR3 covers 15 residues. Deletions cut 3 bases from V and 6 bases from J, with 14 bases between. In nucleotides, the CDR3 is TGTGCCAGCAGTTTGAGACAGACCGGGGCCGGGGAGCTGTTTTTT. Translating it yields CASSLRQTGAGELFF.

This clonotype has just a few counts. Being one base from a much bigger clone, this may be a read error. The chain is built from TRBV6-6 and TRBJ1-5; D is unresolved. CDR1 MNHNY and CDR2 SVGAGI come from the germline V gene (reference sequence). V was cut by 4 bases and J by 5 bases, with 3 bases left in between. The CDR3 is 11 amino acids. The CDR3 region has the DNA TGTGCCAGCAGTTCGGATCAGCCCCAGCATTTT. It specifies CASSSDQPQHF.

The chain employs TRBV9 and TRBJ2-1, with TRBD2 identical over 12 bases. Germline CDR1 reads SGDLS; CDR2 reads YYNGEE. The V segment lost 4 bases and the J segment 2 bases; nucleotides outside the gene matches: 10. This CDR3 is 18 amino acids long. CDR3 residues: CASSPRPLAGGPYNEQFF. DNA of the CDR3: TGTGCCAGCAGCCCCCGACCACTAGCGGGGGGACCCTACAATGAGCAGTTCTTC.

V and J are TRBV5-1 and TRBJ2-1; 8 nucleotides match TRBD2. Germline V gives CDR1 SGHRS, CDR2 YFSETQ. The ends lost 5 bases at V and 1 base at J; junction bases unmatched: 8. The CDR3 consists of 16 residues. The CDR3 is CASRLAGSGSYNEQFF. The CDR3 DNA sequence: TGCGCCAGCAGGTTAGCGGGGTCTGGATCCTACAATGAGCAGTTCTTC.

As to this clonotype: Its ends do not fully match the called genes, so a read error is possible. This rearrangement joins TRBV29-1 to TRBJ1-2; 12 positions match TRBD1. CDR1 and CDR2 from the germline V gene are SQVTM and ANQGSEA. This CDR3 has 15 residues. The chain's CDR3 is CSVELGQGARYGCTF. In DNA, the CDR3 is TGCAGCGTTGAGTTGGGACAGGGGGCTCGGTATGGCTGCACCTTC.

The rearrangement joins TRBV7-2 to TRBJ2-2; D call uncertain. CDR1 SGHTA and CDR2 FQGNSA come from the germline V gene. V lost 6 bases, J lost 1 base, and 9 bases lay in between. CDR3 length: 14 amino acids. CDR3 residues: CASRQSLNTGELFF. As DNA, the CDR3 is TGTGCCAGCAGGCAATCCCTGAACACCGGGGAGCTGTTTTTT. The full variable domain, its missing parts supplied by reference TRBV7-2 and TRBJ2-2, is GAGVSQSPSNKVTEKGKDVELRCDPISGHTALYWYRQSLGQGLEFLIYFQGNSAPDKSGLPSDRFSAERTGGSVSTLTIQRTQQEDSAVYLCASRQSLNTGELFFGEGSRLTVL.

V gene TRBV12-3 or TRBV12-4 combines with J gene TRBJ1-1, with a possible D match to TRBD1 (5 bases). Trimming removed 8 bases from V and 5 bases from J, with 15 bases in between. The CDR3 length is 13 residues. CDR3 in DNA: TGTGCCAGCGCCTTGGGCAGGGTAACTGAAGCTTTCTTT. Translation: CASALGRVTEAFF.

The chain employs TRBV11-2 and TRBJ2-3; no clear D. Per the germline V gene, CDR1 is SGHAT and CDR2 is FQNNGV. Trimming left V 4 bases short and J 4 bases short, with 15 bases between. This CDR3 region has 15 residues. CDR3 in DNA: TGTGCCAGCAGCTCCCCCGGGTTTGGGGCAGATACGCAGTATTTT. This sequence encodes CASSSPGFGADTQYF.

Only a few counts were recorded for this clonotype. The chain joins TRBV28 to TRBJ2-4; tentative D call: TRBD2 (6 bases). The CDR3 is made up of 16 amino acids. Germline V lookup: CDR1 MDHEN, CDR2 SYDVKM. V gave up 2 bases and J gave up 1 base, with 12 bases separating them. CDR3 region: CASSLGGNGAKNIQYF. The CDR3, as DNA: TGTGCCAGCAGTTTAGGAGGGAATGGGGCCAAAAACATTCAGTACTTC.

This chain links TRBV27 with TRBJ1-1; tentative D call: TRBD1 (5 bases). V shed 5 bases and J shed 11 bases, with 15 bases lying between them. The germline CDR1 and CDR2 sequences are MNHEY and SMNVEV (reference sequence). This CDR3 has 12 amino acids. The CDR3 nucleotides are TGTGCCAGCAGTCCGGGACCCCGGAGGGCTTTCTTT. Protein product: CASSPGPRRAFF.

The V call is TRBV7-2, the J call TRBJ2-7; 11 bases align to TRBD2. The CDR3 loop spans 17 amino acids. J was trimmed by 1 base and V by 1 base; bases with no gene match: 6. Germline CDR1 SGHTA, CDR2 FQGNSA. CDR3 protein: CASSLVLVAGGSYEQYF. The DNA for the CDR3 is TGTGCCAGCAGCTTAGTTCTGGTAGCGGGGGGGTCCTACGAGCAGTACTTC.

The chain has TRBV7-2 and TRBJ1-2; D call uncertain. Germline lookup yields CDR1 SGHTA and CDR2 FQGNSA. The CDR3 is made up of 14 amino acids. V dropped 1 base and J dropped 2 bases, with 8 bases sitting between them. The CDR3 DNA reads TGTGCCAGCAGCTTAGTGGGTGAAAACTATGGCTACACCTTC. The encoded protein is CASSLVGENYGYTF.

This clonotype was observed a few times. The V and J genes are TRBV29-1 and TRBJ1-4; D is possibly TRBD1 (6 bases). Trimming cost V 7 bases and J 4 bases, with 13 bases left between them. This CDR3 is 13 amino acids long. Germline V lookup: CDR1 SQVTM, CDR2 ANQGSEA. In DNA, the CDR3 is TGCAGCGGCATAGGGGGGGGTAATGAAAAACTGTTTTTT. Its protein product is CSGIGGGNEKLFF. The full variable domain, in which reference TRBV29-1 and TRBJ1-4 provide the parts outside the CDR3, is SAVISQKPSRDICQRGTSLTIQCQVDSQVTMMFWYRQQPGQSLTLIATANQGSEATYESGFVIDKFPISRPNLTFSTLTVSNMSPEDSSIYLCSGIGGGNEKLFFGSGTQLSVL.

This clonotype was seen more than once but under ten times. This rearrangement joins TRBV6-5 to TRBJ2-3; 10 positions agree with TRBD2. V lost 4 bases to trimming and J lost 5 bases; unmatched junction nucleotides: 12. The CDR3 is made up of 17 amino acids. CDR1 MNHEY and CDR2 SVGAGI come from the germline V gene. CDR3 DNA sequence: TGTGCCAGCAGTTTACACATACTAGCGGGGACGGTAGATACGCAGTATTTT. Its translation is CASSLHILAGTVDTQYF.

The chain employs TRBV12-3 or TRBV12-4 and TRBJ1-6; D not certain. Trimming pared 7 bases from V and 7 bases from J, leaving 8 bases between. The CDR3 loop spans 12 amino acids. CDR3 bases: TGTGCCAGCAATGTCTTAAATTCACCCCTCCACTTT. This encodes CASNVLNSPLHF.

The chain employs TRBV7-2 and TRBJ2-4, with D tentatively TRBD1 (6 bases). Germline assignment: CDR1 SGHTA and CDR2 FQGNSA. V lost 1 base and J 5 bases, leaving 12 bases between the germline ends. The length of the CDR3 is 15 residues. CDR3 coding DNA: TGTGCCAGCAGCTTAGTCAGGGGTTTGCAAAACATTCAGTACTTC. Translation gives CASSLVRGLQNIQYF.

In its sample, this clonotype was seen once. The chain recombines TRBV6-1 with TRBJ2-3, with D uncertain. The germline CDR1 and CDR2 sequences are MNHNS and SASEGT. Trimming took 4 bases from V and 7 from J, leaving 6 bases between them. The CDR3 covers 11 residues. The CDR3 region is CASSGSYTQYF. CDR3 nucleotide sequence: TGTGCCAGCAGTGGATCCTATACGCAGTATTTT.